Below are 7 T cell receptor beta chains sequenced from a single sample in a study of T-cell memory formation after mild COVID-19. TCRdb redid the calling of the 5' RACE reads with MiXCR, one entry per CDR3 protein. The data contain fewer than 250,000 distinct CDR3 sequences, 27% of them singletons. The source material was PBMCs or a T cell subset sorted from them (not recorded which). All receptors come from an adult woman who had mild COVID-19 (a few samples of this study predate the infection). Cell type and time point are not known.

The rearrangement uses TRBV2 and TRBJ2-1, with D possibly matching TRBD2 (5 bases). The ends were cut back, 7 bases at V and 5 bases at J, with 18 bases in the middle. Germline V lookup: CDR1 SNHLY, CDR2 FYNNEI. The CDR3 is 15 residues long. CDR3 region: CASTSENGKNNEQFF. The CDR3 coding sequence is TGTGCCAGCACGTCAGAAAACGGGAAGAACAATGAGCAGTTCTTC.

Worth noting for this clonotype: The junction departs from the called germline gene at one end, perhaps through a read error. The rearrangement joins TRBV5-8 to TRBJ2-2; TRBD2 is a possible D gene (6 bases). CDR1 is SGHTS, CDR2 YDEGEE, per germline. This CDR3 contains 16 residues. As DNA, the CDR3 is TGTGCCAGCAGGGGGACTCCTCTGGCTAGGACCGGGGAGCTGTCTTTT. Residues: CASRGTPLARTGELSF. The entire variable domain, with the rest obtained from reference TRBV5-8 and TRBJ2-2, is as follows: EAGVTQSPTHLIKTRGQQATLRCSPISGHTSVYWYQQALGLGLQFLLWYDEGEERNRGNFPPRFSGRQFPNYSSELNVNALELEDSALYLCASRGTPLARTGELSFGEGSRLTVL.

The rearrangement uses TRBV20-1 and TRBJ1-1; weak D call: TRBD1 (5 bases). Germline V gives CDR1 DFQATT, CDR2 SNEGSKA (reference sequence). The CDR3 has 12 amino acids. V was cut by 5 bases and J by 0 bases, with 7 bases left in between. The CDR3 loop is CSAGDLNTEAFF. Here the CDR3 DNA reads TGCAGTGCTGGGGACTTGAACACTGAAGCTTTCTTT.

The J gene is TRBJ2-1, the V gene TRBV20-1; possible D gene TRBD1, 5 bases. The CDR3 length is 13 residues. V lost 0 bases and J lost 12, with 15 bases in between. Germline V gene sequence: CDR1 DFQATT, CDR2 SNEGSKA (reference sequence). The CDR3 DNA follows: TGCAGTGCTAGAGATGTAGGGGCTCAAACGCAGTTCTTC. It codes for CSARDVGAQTQFF.

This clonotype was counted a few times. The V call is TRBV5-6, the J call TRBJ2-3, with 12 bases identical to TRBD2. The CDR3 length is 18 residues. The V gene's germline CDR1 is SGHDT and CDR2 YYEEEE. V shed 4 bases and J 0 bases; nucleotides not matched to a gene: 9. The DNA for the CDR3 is TGTGCCAGCAGCCCAGAGACTAGCGGGGGCCTCAGCACAGATACGCAGTATTTT. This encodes CASSPETSGGLSTDTQYF.

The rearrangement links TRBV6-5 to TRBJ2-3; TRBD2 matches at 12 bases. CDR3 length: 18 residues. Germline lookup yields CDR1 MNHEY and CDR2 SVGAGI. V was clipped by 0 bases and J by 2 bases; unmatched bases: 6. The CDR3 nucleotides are TGTGCCAGCAGTTACTCGACTAGCGGGGGAGACACCACAGATACGCAGTATTTT. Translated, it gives CASSYSTSGGDTTDTQYF.

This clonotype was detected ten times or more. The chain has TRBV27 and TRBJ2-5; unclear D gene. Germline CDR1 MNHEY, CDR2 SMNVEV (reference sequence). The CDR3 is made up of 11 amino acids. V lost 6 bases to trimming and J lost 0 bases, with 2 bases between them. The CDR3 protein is CASSYQETQYF. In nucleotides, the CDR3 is TGTGCCAGCAGCTACCAAGAGACCCAGTACTTC.